This entry lists 23 T cell receptor beta chains sequenced from one sample in a study of shared T cell receptors in the human thymus. Sequencing used immunoSEQ multiplex PCR; TCRdb keeps in-frame clones, though not all of them. The sample carries hundreds of thousands of clones, around 87% recorded once. Another study also made use of these data, one on human thymus T cells.

Sample: thymocytes. These receptors originate from a boy under two years old with a congenital heart defect.

V is TRBV4-1 and J is TRBJ2-3, with TRBD2 matching over 9 bases. V shed 4 bases and J 4 bases; nucleotides not matched to a gene: 15. CDR1 MGHRA and CDR2 YSYEKL come from the germline V gene. CDR3 length: 18 residues. CDR3 loop: CASSPRGRAGGFADTQYF. CDR3 in DNA: TGCGCCAGCAGCCCCAGAGGGCGCGCGGGAGGGTTTGCAGATACGCAGTATTTT.

The chain combines TRBV14 with TRBJ2-1; no definite D call. The V and J ends lost 0 bases and 0 bases respectively, with 9 bases between them. Germline lookup yields CDR1 SGHDN and CDR2 FVKESK. This CDR3 has 16 amino acids. The CDR3 DNA follows: TGTGCCAGCAGCCAAGACCCGGCTAGCTCCTACAATGAGCAGTTCTTC. This gives the protein CASSQDPASSYNEQFF.

This clone has a single count. V gene TRBV28 combines with J gene TRBJ1-2; the match to TRBD1 covers 7 bases. The trim removed 6 bases at V and 3 bases at J, leaving 13 bases unmatched. This CDR3 region has 16 residues. Looked up from germline, CDR1 is MDHEN and CDR2 is SYDVKM. In DNA, the CDR3 is TGTGCCAGCAGCAACCTCCAGGGGGTTCTGCACTATGGCTACACCTTC. This sequence encodes CASSNLQGVLHYGYTF.

This clone was seen a single time. V gene TRBV4-1 combines with J gene TRBJ2-5, with 8 bases matching TRBD1. Germline V CDR1 and CDR2: MGHRA, YSYEKL. Germline trimming cut 0 bases from V and 6 bases from J; bases unmatched to any gene: 6. The CDR3 loop spans 15 amino acids. In nucleotides, the CDR3 is TGCGCCAGCAGCCAAGAGGGGGACAGGCGAAAGACCCAGTACTTC. It encodes CASSQEGDRRKTQYF.

The chain recombines TRBV7-9 with TRBJ2-1; 11 nucleotides match TRBD2. The ends lost 1 base at V and 9 bases at J; junction bases unmatched: 14. This CDR3 has 18 residues. From germline, CDR1 is SEHNR and CDR2 FQNEAQ (reference sequence). CDR3 sequence: CASSLGGIAGGSRGEQFF. For the CDR3, the DNA is TGTGCCAGCAGCTTAGGCGGAATAGCGGGAGGGTCGAGGGGTGAGCAGTTCTTC.

This chain joins TRBV5-1 and TRBJ2-7; D may be TRBD1 (6 bases). There are 14 residues in the CDR3. V was trimmed by 4 bases and J by 3 bases, leaving 14 bases between them. Germline V lookup: CDR1 SGHRS, CDR2 YFSETQ. The CDR3 nucleotides read TGCGCCAGCAGCCCGGGGACAAGCTGCTACGAGCAGTACTTC. Amino acids: CASSPGTSCYEQYF. The variable domain in full, with the rest retrieved from reference TRBV5-1 and TRBJ2-7, is KAGVTQTPRYLIKTRGQQVTLSCSPISGHRSVSWYQQTPGQGLQFLFEYFSETQRNKGNFPGRFSGRQFSNSRSEMNVSTLELGDSALYLCASSPGTSCYEQYFGPGTRLTVT.

V and J are TRBV4-3 and TRBJ2-1; 9 bases agree with TRBD2. The CDR3 has 18 residues. Germline CDR1 LGHNA, CDR2 YSLEER. The V and J ends lost 0 bases and 4 bases, in that order; junction bases with no gene match: 10. This CDR3 reads CASSQEPSGRFEYNEQFF. In DNA form, the CDR3 reads TGCGCCAGCAGCCAAGAGCCCAGCGGGAGGTTCGAGTACAATGAGCAGTTCTTC.

The rearrangement uses TRBV5-4 and TRBJ1-2; 12 nucleotides align to TRBD1. The length of the CDR3 is 15 residues. Trimming took 0 bases from V and 5 from J; bases not matched to a gene: 2. The germline V gene has CDR1 SGHNT and CDR2 YYREEE (reference sequence). The CDR3 is CASSLGDRGLYGYTF. The DNA for the CDR3 is TGTGCCAGCAGCTTGGGGGACAGGGGGCTGTATGGCTACACCTTC.

The chain has TRBV5-1 and TRBJ2-4; a possible D gene is TRBD2 (7 bases). The CDR3 spans 16 residues. V was trimmed by 4 bases and J by 6 bases, leaving 20 bases between them. The germline gives CDR1 SGHRS, CDR2 YFSETQ. The DNA of the CDR3 is TGCGCCAGCAGCCCCGAAGGGGGAGGGAATGGAAACATTCAGTACTTC. Its protein product is CASSPEGGGNGNIQYF.

The V call is TRBV14, the J call TRBJ2-5, with 7 bases fitting TRBD2. The J call may not be correct, given that the DNA end is closer to TRBJ2-7. The CDR3 consists of 16 residues. CDR1 and CDR2 from the germline V gene are SGHDN and FVKESK. This CDR3 reads CASSQDRLAVSYEQYF. Written as DNA, the CDR3 is TGTGCCAGCAGCCAAGATCGGCTAGCGGTCTCCTACGAGCAGTACTTC.

The gene calls are TRBV6-1 and TRBJ2-3; TRBD1 matches at 9 bases. The germline V gene encodes CDR1 MNHNS and CDR2 SASEGT. The CDR3 has 13 residues. With 10 bases clipped from V and 4 bases from J, the junction kept 6 bases outside the gene matches. The CDR3 sequence: CATKDRGADTQYF. The CDR3 DNA sequence: TGTGCCACCAAAGACAGGGGGGCAGATACGCAGTATTTT.

V and J are TRBV7-9 and TRBJ2-1; 10 nucleotides align to TRBD2. CDR1 and CDR2 from the germline V gene are SEHNR and FQNEAQ (reference sequence). This CDR3 has 14 amino acids. J lost 7 bases, V lost 5 bases, and 5 bases had no gene match. The CDR3 reads CASSPGLARNEQFF. The CDR3 DNA sequence: TGTGCCAGCAGCCCGGGACTAGCGAGGAATGAGCAGTTCTTC. Variable domain in full (rest from reference TRBV7-9 and TRBJ2-1): DTGVSQNPRHKITKRGQNVTFRCDPISEHNRLYWYRQTLGQGPEFLTYFQNEAQLEKSRLLSDRFSAERPKGSFSTLEIQRTEQGDSAMYLCASSPGLARNEQFFGPGTRLTVL.

As for this clone: The same CDR3 is also encoded by other DNA sequences in this sample. This rearrangement joins TRBV29-1 to TRBJ2-1; 7 positions agree with TRBD2. The V gene's germline CDR1 is SQVTM and CDR2 ANQGSEA. The CDR3 length is 14 residues. V lost 4 bases and J lost 0; bases outside the gene matches: 3. CDR3: CSVGGGVSYNEQFF. CDR3 coding DNA: TGCAGCGTTGGGGGAGGGGTCTCCTACAATGAGCAGTTCTTC.

The chain joins TRBV21-1 to TRBJ1-5. TRBV21-1 is marked as a pseudogene. There are 15 residues in the CDR3. CDR3 sequence: CASSNGDYSNQPQHF. CDR3 nucleotides: TGTGCCAGCAGCAACGGGGATTATAGCAATCAGCCCCAGCATTTT.

This chain joins TRBV6-5 and TRBJ2-7; 9 nucleotides align to TRBD1. This CDR3 is built from 15 residues. The junction had 9 bases not matched to a gene; V was cut back by 6 bases and J by 3 bases. The germline CDR1 and CDR2 sequences are MNHEY and SVGAGI. In nucleotides, the CDR3 is TGTGCCAGCAGGATCCGGGACAGGGTATTCTACGAGCAGTACTTC. Protein: CASRIRDRVFYEQYF.

This CDR3 is CASTPGLKNEQFF. CDR3 DNA: TGTGCCAGCACCCCGGGACTGAAGAATGAGCAGTTCTTC. V gene TRBV2 combines with J gene TRBJ2-1; possible D gene TRBD2, 6 bases. The CDR3 sequence is 13 residues long. Trimming shortened V by 7 bases and J by 7 bases, and 14 bases separated the two germline ends. Germline V CDR1 and CDR2: SNHLY, FYNNEI.

This clone has only a few counts. The chain carries TRBV2 and TRBJ1-3, with unresolved D. The CDR3 is 15 residues long. CDR1 and CDR2 from the germline V gene are SNHLY and FYNNEI. Trimming left V 2 bases short and J 4 bases short, with 12 bases between. In DNA form, the CDR3 reads TGTGCCAGCAGTGAAACGTCCGGGGAGGGAAACACCATATATTTT. Encoded protein: CASSETSGEGNTIYF.

The rearrangement joins TRBV7-9 to TRBJ2-2; TRBD1 matches at 8 bases. CDR1 is SEHNR, CDR2 FQNEAQ, per germline (reference sequence). V dropped 8 bases and J dropped 1; count of bases not matched to a gene: 12. The CDR3 is 17 residues long. The CDR3 DNA reads as TGTGCCAGCGGCTACTTCACCGGGACAGGGAACACCGGGGAGCTGTTTTTT. Protein product: CASGYFTGTGNTGELFF.

This rearrangement joins TRBV29-1 to TRBJ2-1, with 9 bases fitting TRBD1. CDR3 size: 13 residues. The V segment lost 7 bases and the J segment 6 bases; nucleotides outside the gene matches: 7. CDR1 is SQVTM and CDR2 is ANQGSEA in the germline V gene. CDR3 protein: CSARDRDSNEQFF. CDR3 coding DNA: TGCAGCGCCCGGGACAGGGACTCCAATGAGCAGTTCTTC.

The chain uses TRBV5-1 and TRBJ2-1; D not certain. Germline values: CDR1 SGHRS, CDR2 YFSETQ. V gave up 0 bases and J gave up 0 bases, with 13 bases separating them. The CDR3 contains 17 residues. The CDR3 DNA reads as TGCGCCAGCAGCTTGGATTTAGCCCAGAGCTCCTACAATGAGCAGTTCTTC. Translated, it gives CASSLDLAQSSYNEQFF.

The chain couples TRBV4-1 to TRBJ2-1, with TRBD2 matching 8 bases. Germline-derived CDR1 and CDR2 are MGHRA and YSYEKL. The CDR3 covers 20 residues. V lost 2 bases and J lost 2; bases outside the gene matches: 17. Here the CDR3 reads CASSQIGLARRGEPYNEQFF. CDR3 DNA: TGCGCCAGCAGCCAAATTGGACTAGCCCGGAGAGGGGAGCCCTACAATGAGCAGTTCTTC.

The chain combines TRBV19 with TRBJ2-1, with TRBD2 matching over 10 bases. Per germline, CDR1 LNHDA and CDR2 SQIVND (reference sequence). CDR3 length: 15 amino acids. Trimming took 5 bases from V and 3 from J; bases not matched to a gene: 4. CDR3 nucleotide sequence: TGTGCCAGTAGTCGGCCTAGCGGGAGCTACAATGAGCAGTTCTTC. It is translated as CASSRPSGSYNEQFF.

This clone occurred once. The chain couples TRBV18 to TRBJ2-5; maybe TRBD2 (5 bases). Germline lookup yields CDR1 KGHSH and CDR2 LQKENI. The CDR3 contains 13 residues. Trimming cost V 2 bases and J 4 bases, with 8 bases left between them. The CDR3 sequence is CASSPGSLETQYF. The CDR3, as DNA: TGTGCCAGCTCACCAGGGAGTCTAGAGACCCAGTACTTC. Full variable domain (outside the CDR3, taken from reference TRBV18 and TRBJ2-5): NAGVMQNPRHLVRRRGQEARLRCSPMKGHSHVYWYRQLPEEGLKFMVYLQKENIIDESGMPKERFSAEFPKEGPSILRIQQVVRGDSAAYFCASSPGSLETQYFGPGTRLLVL.